This T cell receptor (beta chain) came from a study of blood T cell repertoires in COVID-19. Study overall: Collection of acute and convalescent COVID-19 samples took place in the United States, Italy and Spain.

V dropped 0 bases and J dropped 7; count of bases not matched to a gene: 3. CDR3 length equals 15 residues. The germline gives CDR1 LGHDT, CDR2 YNNKEL (reference sequence). Method: immunoSEQ multiplex PCR; TCRdb's copy keeps in-frame clones and lacks some. This sample carries 250,000 to 300,000 clones, roughly 91% of them seen once, and the ten largest clones take about 2%. Grouping used clinical history reported by participants in a survey and questionnaire. Sequenced: PBMCs or T cells enriched from blood (not recorded which). This clonotype was sampled from a woman in her 40s with acute COVID-19. The rearrangement uses TRBV3-1 (or the pseudogene TRBV3-2) and TRBJ2-1; 10 bases are a match to TRBD1. This CDR3 reads CASSQDDRGRNEQFF. CDR3 DNA sequence: TGTGCCAGCAGCCAAGACGACAGGGGGCGGAATGAGCAGTTCTTC.